The rows below give T cell receptor beta chains drawn from one sample of a study of CD8 T cells in Susac syndrome. TCRdb re-called the immunoSEQ multiplex PCR reads with MiXCR, one entry per CDR3 protein. The table has tens of thousands of distinct CDR3 sequences, just over 90% seen once; the top ten hold around 0.49%. Material for sequencing was CD8+ T cells from PBMCs. The receptors originated from a human donor with multiple sclerosis. Both conserved end residues are part of each CDR3. A D gene is named only where the DNA matches it firmly. For some rows the clone size is stated as once, few or many, or as a class when expanded; others skip it.

CDR3 length,V gene,clone size,J gene,D gene,CDR3 DNA,CDR3 protein
11,TRBV29-1,NA,TRBJ1-1,NA,TGCAGCCTAGGGCGCCCTACTGAAGCTTTCTTT,CSLGRPTEAFF
14,TRBV12-5,NA,TRBJ2-1,TRBD2,TGTGCTGGCCAGAGCGGGGGGTATTACAATGAGCAGTTCTTC,CAGQSGGYYNEQFF
15,TRBV6-5,NA,TRBJ1-2,NA,TGTGCCAGCAGTTACGCCCTGAGAGGTGTGGATGGCTACACCTTC,CASSYALRGVDGYTF
13,TRBV27,NA,TRBJ1-2,TRBD1,TGTGCCAGCAGTTTACTGGACAGGGGTGGCTACACCTTC,CASSLLDRGGYTF
14,TRBV9,NA,TRBJ2-7,TRBD1,TGTGCCAGCAGCGCAGGGGGCTCCTCCTACGAGCAGTACTTC,CASSAGGSSYEQYF
15,TRBV2,once,TRBJ2-1,TRBD2,TGTGCCAGCGAAGCGGGGACCTACTCCTACAATGAGCAGTTCTTC,CASEAGTYSYNEQFF
13,TRBV11-2,NA,TRBJ2-2,NA,TGTGCCAGCACCGGAGGGGGAACCGGGGAGCTGTTTTTT,CASTGGGTGELFF
14,TRBV9,NA,TRBJ1-2,TRBD1,TGTGCCAGCAGTTCTAGACAGGGGACCTATGGCTACACCTTC,CASSSRQGTYGYTF
14,TRBV7-9,NA,TRBJ2-7,NA,TGTGCCAGCAGCTTAGGGGTCGAAACCTACGAGCAGTACTTC,CASSLGVETYEQYF
15,TRBV29-1,NA,TRBJ2-6,TRBD1,TGCAGCGCTCTGACAGGGGCGGACGGGGCCAACGTCCTGACTTTC,CSALTGADGANVLTF
14,TRBV11-2,NA,TRBJ1-1,NA,TGTGCCAGCAGCTTAGGGGGCCCTTTGGGGGCGACTTTCTTT,CASSLGGPLGATFF
15,TRBV6-4,NA,TRBJ2-3,NA,TGTGCCAGCAGTGACTCAGCCGGGAACACAGATACGCAGTATTTT,CASSDSAGNTDTQYF
19,TRBV3-1,NA,TRBJ1-2,NA,TGTGCCAGCAGCCAAGAAACTCCTCACCGGGACCCACCTAACTATGGCTACACCTTC,CASSQETPHRDPPNYGYTF